These 24 T cell receptor beta chains came from one sample sequenced in a study of blood T cell repertoires in acute mononucleosis. This sample's time point: convalescence about 6 months (5-8 months) after acute presentation (visit 7). The protocol was immunoSEQ multiplex PCR, while the TCRdb copy is restricted to in-frame clones and leaves out a portion. The sample has 750 to 1,000 clones, more than 25% seen once. The study, taken as a whole, reports: GLC-BM selection appeared to involve both TCR alpha and beta chains.

This specimen consisted of EBV GLC epitope tetramer+ CD8+ T cells sorted from PBMCs, obtained during convalescence from infectious mononucleosis. Documented subset: CD8 T cells binding tetramer with EBV BMLF1 280-288 peptide (GLC-BM). These receptors originate from a man younger than 35 with infectious mononucleosis caused by EBV.

This chain connects TRBV29-1 to TRBJ2-7; D could derive from TRBD1 or TRBD2 (5 bases each). The CDR3 spans 13 residues. CDR1 and CDR2 (germline): SQVTM, ANQGSEA. The V end was cut by 4 bases, the J end by 9 bases, with 19 bases between. DNA of the CDR3: TGCAGCGTTGCCGGGACCCGCACAGATACGCAGTACTTC. This gives the protein CSVAGTRTDTQYF.

About this clone itself: This is likely an artifact of a read error, given a far larger clone one base away. The rearrangement links TRBV28 to TRBJ2-5; 7 bases are shared with TRBD1. The CDR3 is made up of 14 amino acids. Germline V gives CDR1 MDHEN, CDR2 SYDVKM. V was clipped by 7 bases and J by 11 bases; unmatched bases: 16. The CDR3 bases are TGTGCCAGCAAACCGGGACAGTGGTCCTACAAGCAGTACTTC. This translates into CASKPGQWSYKQYF.

The chain uses TRBV28 and TRBJ2-1, with 7 bases aligning to TRBD2. The CDR3 totals 17 residues. In germline, CDR1 is MDHEN, CDR2 SYDVKM. V gave up 6 bases and J gave up 5 bases; unmatched junction bases: 16. The CDR3, as DNA: TGTGCCAGCAGGCTACGAGGGAGGGGAATCGTCAACAATGAGCAGTTCTTC. Its protein is CASRLRGRGIVNNEQFF. The variable domain in full, completed from reference TRBV28 and TRBJ2-1, reads DVKVTQSSRYLVKRTGEKVFLECVQDMDHENMFWYRQDPGLGLRLIYFSYDVKMKEKGDIPEGYSVSREKKERFSLILESASTNQTSMYLCASRLRGRGIVNNEQFFGPGTRLTVL.

Within the sample, this clone is hyperexpanded (1% or more). The chain uses TRBV19 and TRBJ2-7, with TRBD2 matching 11 bases. The V gene's germline CDR1 is LNHDA and CDR2 SQIVND (reference sequence). This CDR3 has 14 amino acids. V lost 6 bases, J lost 5 bases, and 6 bases stayed unmatched. The CDR3 bases are TGTGCCAGTAGATACGGGACTAGCGGCCACGAGCAGTACTTC. Its translation is CASRYGTSGHEQYF.

This clone turned up a few times. A far larger clone is only one base removed, so a read error is likely. The V and J genes are TRBV7-9 and TRBJ1-1, with D hard to call. The V end was cut by 6 bases, the J end by 1 base, with 15 bases between. The CDR3 runs to 15 residues. Germline V lookup: CDR1 SEHNR, CDR2 FQNEAQ (reference sequence). CDR3 DNA sequence: TGTGCCAGCAGGTCGGCCCCCGACGAGAACACTGAAGCTTTCTTT. This sequence encodes CASRSAPDENTEAFF. The whole variable domain, filled in from reference TRBV7-9 and TRBJ1-1, reads DTGVSQNPRHKITKRGQNVTFRCDPISEHNRLYWYRQTLGQGPEFLTYFQNEAQLEKSRLLSDRFSAERPKGSFSTLEIQRTEQGDSAMYLCASRSAPDENTEAFFGQGTRLTVV.

Concerning this clone: A far larger clone is just one base off, so this is likely a read error. J is TRBJ2-1 and V is TRBV29-1; D assignment may be TRBD1 or TRBD2 (5 bases each). With 5 bases removed from V and 6 bases from J, the gap between germline ends came to 20 bases. CDR3 length: 15 residues. Per germline, CDR1 SQVTM and CDR2 ANQGSEA. The CDR3 loop reads CSVRGPRGLSNEQFF. The DNA for the CDR3 is TGCAGCGTTCGGGGTCCCCGGGGCCTATCCAATGAGCAGTTCTTC.

Concerning this clone: Given a far larger clone just one base away, this is likely a sequencing read error. The chain recombines TRBV28 with TRBJ2-7; TRBD1 aligns across 7 bases. CDR3 length: 14 amino acids. Germline-derived CDR1 and CDR2 are MDHEN and SYDVKM. In DNA form, the CDR3 reads TGTGCCAGCAAACCGGGACAGTGGTCCTACGAGCTGTACTTC. Translated: CASKPGQWSYELYF.

This clone was counted between two and nine times. The rearrangement links TRBV14 to TRBJ2-7; 9 nucleotides agree with TRBD1. This CDR3 spans 14 amino acids. Germline V gene lookup returns CDR1 SGHDN and CDR2 FVKESK. V dropped 5 bases and J dropped 6; count of bases not matched to a gene: 8. The CDR3: CASSGTGGAGEQYF. CDR3 sequence (DNA): TGTGCCAGCAGCGGAACAGGGGGCGCTGGCGAGCAGTACTTC. Looking up the rest from reference TRBV14 and TRBJ2-7 gives the full variable domain: EAGVTQFPSHSVIEKGQTVTLRCDPISGHDNLYWYRRVMGKEIKFLLHFVKESKQDESGMPNNRFLAERTGGTYSTLKVQPAELEDSGVYFCASSGTGGAGEQYFGPGTRLTVT.

This clone was picked up one time. V and J are TRBV29-1 and TRBJ1-2; 7 bases line up with TRBD1. This CDR3 contains 13 residues. CDR1 SQVTM and CDR2 ANQGSEA come from the germline V gene. CDR3 sequence: CSARDQTGNGYTF. The CDR3, as DNA: TGCAGTGCTAGAGATCAGACAGGGAATGGCTACACCTTC.

This clone was recorded many times. The chain is built from TRBV19 and TRBJ2-7, with TRBD1 identical over 7 bases. From germline, CDR1 is LNHDA and CDR2 SQIVND (reference sequence). The CDR3 is 14 residues long. V gave up 9 bases and J gave up 1 base; unmatched junction bases: 9. CDR3 nucleotide sequence: TGTGCCAGCAAACCGGGACAGTGGTCCTACGAGCAGTACTTC. Translated, it gives CASKPGQWSYEQYF.

This clone was counted many times. The rearrangement joins TRBV14 to TRBJ2-1; D ambiguous. The CDR3 covers 12 residues. The V gene lost 5 bases and the J gene lost 6 bases, with 8 bases spanning the gap. Germline lookup yields CDR1 SGHDN and CDR2 FVKESK. CDR3 DNA sequence: TGTGCCAGCAGCGTAGTAGGCAATGAGCAGTTCTTC. This codes for CASSVVGNEQFF.

The count of this clone is one. The chain employs TRBV29-1 and TRBJ2-3; either TRBD1 or TRBD2 may supply D (5 bases each). V was cut by 4 bases and J by 2 bases, with 7 bases left in between. Per the germline V gene, CDR1 is SQVTM and CDR2 is ANQGSEA. The CDR3 length is 12 residues. For the CDR3, the DNA is TGCAGCGTTGCCGGGACCACAGATACGCAGTATTTT. Translated, it gives CSVAGTTDTQYF.

The rearrangement uses TRBV7-6 and TRBJ2-7; D is ambiguous. Trimming stripped 4 bases from V and 3 bases from J, with 4 bases between. Germline CDR1 is SGHVS and CDR2 is FNYEAQ. CDR3 length: 11 amino acids. CDR3 nucleotide sequence: TGTGCCAGCAGCTCTGACTACGAGCAGTACTTC. Translating it yields CASSSDYEQYF.

A note on this clone: The junction and the germline gene differ at one end; a read error may be behind it. The chain joins TRBV29-1 to TRBJ2-3; TRBD2 is a possible D gene (6 bases). Germline CDR1 SQVTM, CDR2 ANQGSEA. This CDR3 spans 13 amino acids. CDR3 loop: CSVGGTRTDTQFF. The CDR3 bases are TGCAGCGTTGGCGGGACCCGCACAGATACGCAGTTTTTT.

This clone came up a few times. The genes are TRBV7-4 and TRBJ2-7; D is uncertain. The germline V and J ends were trimmed by 4 bases and 3 bases, with 4 bases remaining between them. This CDR3 is 11 amino acids long. Germline V gene sequence: CDR1 SGHVT, CDR2 SQSDAQ. CDR3 in DNA: TGTGCCAGCAGCTCTGACTACGAGCAGTACTTC. This translates into CASSSDYEQYF.

This clone was seen more than once but under ten times. Within the sample, other DNA sequences also encode this same CDR3. This chain connects TRBV28 to TRBJ1-2, with D possibly TRBD1 on 6 matching bases. In germline, CDR1 is MDHEN, CDR2 SYDVKM. V lost 8 bases and J lost 0, with 22 bases in between. The CDR3 is made up of 17 amino acids. Written as DNA, the CDR3 is TGTGCCAGCCGGGCCGGGGGCGCGGGGGGACCTAACTATGGCTACACCTTC. Its translation is CASRAGGAGGPNYGYTF.

About this clone: One end of the junction is discordant with germline, which a read error may explain. V and J are TRBV28 and TRBJ2-3, with 10 bases aligning to TRBD1. The CDR3 runs to 17 residues. Germline loops: CDR1 MDHEN, CDR2 SYDVKM. CDR3 region: CASGLRTGTGATDTQYF. In DNA, the CDR3 is TGTGCCAGCGGTTTGCGGACCGGGACAGGGGCTACAGATACGCAGTATTTT.

The genes are TRBV9 and TRBJ1-4, with a tentative D call TRBD1 (5 bases). CDR3 length: 16 residues. Per germline, CDR1 SGDLS and CDR2 YYNGEE. Deletions cut 3 bases from V and 4 bases from J, with 16 bases between. The CDR3 spells CASSDGQVENNEKLFF. The CDR3 region has the DNA TGTGCCAGCAGCGACGGACAAGTTGAAAATAATGAAAAACTGTTTTTT.

V and J are TRBV5-4 and TRBJ1-2, with D hard to call. Trimming stripped 3 bases from V and 0 bases from J, with 9 bases between. Germline V gene data show CDR1 as SGHNT and CDR2 as YYREEE (reference sequence). This CDR3 has 14 amino acids. As DNA, the CDR3 is TGTGCCAGCAGCTCCCTCGGGGCTAACTATGGCTACACCTTC. Translating gives CASSSLGANYGYTF.

This chain links TRBV15 with TRBJ2-1; TRBD2 aligns across 8 bases. With 6 bases clipped from V and 5 bases from J, the junction kept 12 bases outside the gene matches. CDR1 and CDR2 (germline): LNHNV, YYDKDF (reference sequence). CDR3 length: 16 residues. The CDR3 region is CATSSPTSGYHNEQFF. Here the CDR3 DNA reads TGTGCCACCAGTTCTCCTACTAGCGGATACCACAATGAGCAGTTCTTC.

As to this clone: It is likely a read error: a sequence one base away is far more abundant. This chain uses TRBV15 with TRBJ2-1; TRBD2 agrees at 8 bases. The CDR3 has 17 amino acids. Germline trimming cut 3 bases from V and 5 bases from J; bases unmatched to any gene: 12. The germline CDR1 and CDR2 sequences are LNHNV and YYDKDF (reference sequence). CDR3 protein: CATSSSPTSGSHNEQFF. The CDR3 bases are TGTGCCACCAGCAGTTCTCCTACTAGCGGATCCCACAATGAGCAGTTCTTC.

There are many counts of this clone. V gene TRBV7-9 combines with J gene TRBJ2-4; D could derive from TRBD1 or TRBD2 (5 bases each). V was cut by 6 bases and J by 13 bases, with 16 bases left in between. The CDR3 contains 12 residues. The germline V gene has CDR1 SEHNR and CDR2 FQNEAQ (reference sequence). CDR3 DNA: TGTGCCAGCAGTTTCGGGACGGGCCACCAGTACTTC. Protein: CASSFGTGHQYF.

The rearrangement uses TRBV21-1 and TRBJ1-1. TRBV21-1 is listed as a pseudogene. The CDR3 has 16 amino acids. CDR3 region: CASSLRLYTIRTEAFF. The DNA for the CDR3 is TGTGCCAGCAGTCTGAGGCTCTACACAATTCGCACTGAAGCTTTCTTT.

This clone was seen at least ten times. At one end, the junction sequence differs from germline, possibly due to a read error. The genes are TRBV7-8 and TRBJ2-7; maybe TRBD1 (5 bases). CDR1 SGHVS and CDR2 FQNEAQ come from the germline V gene. The CDR3 runs to 11 residues. The chain's CDR3 is CASSLGDEQYF. In DNA form, the CDR3 reads TGTGCCAGCAGTTTAGGGGACGAGCAGTACTTC.